These 5 T cell receptor beta chains were sequenced from one sample in a study of blood T cell repertoires in COVID-19. Measured with immunoSEQ multiplex PCR; TCRdb has only the in-frame clones, and not every one. The data hold approximately 60,000 clones, with roughly 80% observed a single time. The source material was peripheral blood. These receptors came from a man aged 55-75 years with acute or convalescent COVID-19.

The J gene is TRBJ1-1, the V gene TRBV5-1, with a weak D call TRBD1 (5 bases). Trimming removed 0 bases from V and 8 bases from J, with 8 bases in between. This CDR3 has 12 amino acids. The germline CDR1 and CDR2 sequences are SGHRS and YFSETQ. CDR3 protein: CASSLGQREAFF. Written as DNA, the CDR3 is TGCGCCAGCAGCTTGGGACAGAGGGAAGCTTTCTTT.

This clone was counted a single time. The gene calls are TRBV7-9 and TRBJ1-4; tentative D call: TRBD1 (6 bases). Germline V gene data show CDR1 as SEHNR and CDR2 as FQNEAQ (reference sequence). The CDR3 contains 14 residues. Trimming left V 3 bases short and J 8 bases short, with 13 bases between. CDR3 in amino acids: CASSFRDNWEKLFF. The CDR3, as DNA: TGTGCCAGCAGCTTCCGGGACAATTGGGAAAAACTGTTTTTT.

This chain uses TRBV19 with TRBJ2-2, with 7 bases identical to TRBD1. Germline V gene lookup returns CDR1 LNHDA and CDR2 SQIVND (reference sequence). Losses at the gene ends were 6 bases for V and 5 bases for J; bases not matched to a gene: 6. The CDR3 is made up of 14 amino acids. The CDR3 nucleotides read TGTGCCAGTAGCCGACAGGGAGCGACCGGGGAGCTGTTTTTT. Its protein product is CASSRQGATGELFF.

The rearrangement joins TRBV4-1 to TRBJ1-4; D unclear. Germline V CDR1 and CDR2: MGHRA, YSYEKL. The CDR3 loop spans 12 amino acids. V shed 3 bases and J shed 11 bases, with 10 bases lying between them. As DNA, the CDR3 is TGCGCCAGCAGCCAGGCCGCCGGGAAACTGTTTTTT. Translated: CASSQAAGKLFF.

This clone appeared a single time. The chain uses TRBV12-3 or TRBV12-4 and TRBJ1-1, with D hard to call. The CDR3 contains 12 residues. V was cut by 6 bases and J by 6 bases, with 11 bases left in between. The CDR3 loop reads CASSFNVAEAFF. The DNA for the CDR3 is TGTGCCAGCAGCTTTAACGTAGCTGAAGCTTTCTTT.